The 25 T cell receptor beta chains below all came from one sample that was sequenced in a study of blood T cell repertoires in COVID-19 (dated by TCRdb to about 2020). The method was the immunoSEQ multiplex PCR assay. TCRdb retrieved this table from immuneACCESS and kept in-frame rearrangements only. Not all clones are present; in checked studies, unresolved V genes account for under half, and no reason is known for the remainder. The sample yields about 250,000 clones; over 75% were counted once. More than 3.5% of the sample comes from the top ten. Material: PBMCs or T cells enriched from blood (not recorded which). The receptors come from a young woman who had recovered from COVID-19.

The chain recombines TRBV5-4 with TRBJ2-1; TRBD2 aligns across 13 bases. V shed 4 bases and J 3 bases; nucleotides not matched to a gene: 4. The CDR3 sequence is 16 residues long. Germline values: CDR1 SGHNT, CDR2 YYREEE (reference sequence). The DNA of the CDR3 is TGTGCCAGCAGCCCCGGACTAGCGGGAGACTACAATGAGCAGTTCTTC. The encoded protein is CASSPGLAGDYNEQFF.

Note on this clone: In the same sample, other DNA sequences code for this CDR3. The rearrangement uses TRBV14 and TRBJ2-1; the match to TRBD1 covers 10 bases. CDR1 and CDR2 (germline): SGHDN, FVKESK. The V and J ends lost 4 bases and 8 bases, in that order; junction bases with no gene match: 5. This CDR3 contains 14 residues. CDR3 in amino acids: CASSRDRGRHEQFF. In nucleotides, the CDR3 is TGTGCCAGCAGCCGCGACAGGGGGCGGCATGAGCAGTTCTTC.

V gene TRBV15 combines with J gene TRBJ1-5; D ambiguous. Trimming removed 0 bases at V and 4 bases at J, with 16 bases between. There are 17 residues in the CDR3. Germline loops: CDR1 LNHNV, CDR2 YYDKDF (reference sequence). Here the CDR3 DNA reads TGTGCCACCAGCAGAGATTATAGTAACAGCGGGAATCAGCCCCAGCATTTT. The encoded protein is CATSRDYSNSGNQPQHF.

The genes are TRBV27 and TRBJ2-1, with TRBD2 as a possible D gene (5 bases). Looked up from germline, CDR1 is MNHEY and CDR2 is SMNVEV (reference sequence). CDR3 length: 13 residues. V was trimmed by 4 bases and J by 6 bases, leaving 10 bases between them. This chain's CDR3 is CASSSTRFNEQFF. DNA for the CDR3: TGTGCCAGCAGTTCTACTAGGTTCAATGAGCAGTTCTTC.

J is TRBJ2-7 and V is TRBV4-1; 8 bases are shared with TRBD2. The V gene end was trimmed by 1 base and the J gene end by 1 base; junction bases not matched to a gene: 6. The V gene's germline CDR1 is MGHRA and CDR2 YSYEKL. The length of the CDR3 is 16 residues. CDR3 DNA sequence: TGCGCCAGCAGCCAAGGTTATAGCGGGAATTCCTACGAGCAGTACTTC. Amino acid sequence: CASSQGYSGNSYEQYF.

This clone has just one count. V and J are TRBV19 and TRBJ2-1, with 12 bases that match TRBD1. The V gene's germline CDR1 is LNHDA and CDR2 SQIVND (reference sequence). The trim removed 4 bases at V and 6 bases at J, leaving 4 bases unmatched. The CDR3 consists of 15 residues. CDR3 coding DNA: TGTGCCAGTAGTACGGGACAGGGGGCACCCAATGAGCAGTTCTTC. It is translated as CASSTGQGAPNEQFF.

This sequence joins TRBV7-9 and TRBJ2-3; 11 nucleotides align to TRBD2. J gave up 5 bases and V 2 bases, and 6 bases lay outside the gene matches. This CDR3 contains 16 residues. CDR1 and CDR2 from the germline V gene are SEHNR and FQNEAQ (reference sequence). This CDR3 reads CASSLILAGVGDTQYF. In DNA, the CDR3 is TGTGCCAGCAGCTTAATACTAGCGGGGGTTGGAGATACGCAGTATTTT. Drawing the rest from reference TRBV7-9 and TRBJ2-3, the complete variable domain is DTGVSQNPRHKITKRGQNVTFRCDPISEHNRLYWYRQTLGQGPEFLTYFQNEAQLEKSRLLSDRFSAERPKGSFSTLEIQRTEQGDSAMYLCASSLILAGVGDTQYFGPGTRLTVL.

CDR3 DNA sequence: TGTGCCAGCAGCGTTTCGGTGGCCTACGAGCAGTACTTC. Translating it yields CASSVSVAYEQYF. J is TRBJ2-7 and V is TRBV7-9; no firm D call. The CDR3 runs 13 residues. Trimming pared 5 bases from V and 2 bases from J, leaving 10 bases between. Germline CDR1 and CDR2: SEHNR and FQNEAQ (reference sequence). The variable domain in full, completed from reference TRBV7-9 and TRBJ2-7, reads DTGVSQNPRHKITKRGQNVTFRCDPISEHNRLYWYRQTLGQGPEFLTYFQNEAQLEKSRLLSDRFSAERPKGSFSTLEIQRTEQGDSAMYLCASSVSVAYEQYFGPGTRLTVT.

The rearrangement joins TRBV7-8 to TRBJ2-1; TRBD2 agrees at 14 bases. CDR3 size: 16 residues. J lost 12 bases, V lost 3 bases, and 10 bases had no gene match. Germline-derived CDR1 and CDR2 are SGHVS and FQNEAQ. CDR3 nucleotide sequence: TGTGCCAGCAGCTTGGACAGACTAGCGGGAGGGCCGGGGCAGTTCTTC. Translation gives CASSLDRLAGGPGQFF.

The rearrangement joins TRBV28 to TRBJ1-4; tentative D call: TRBD1 (6 bases). The length of the CDR3 is 14 residues. Per the germline V gene, CDR1 is MDHEN and CDR2 is SYDVKM. Trimming took off 4 bases at V and 7 bases at J, with 13 bases between the two ends. The CDR3 region is CASSSSGEREKLFF. Written as DNA, the CDR3 is TGTGCCAGCAGTTCCTCAGGGGAACGTGAAAAACTGTTTTTT.

This clone was seen a single time. The chain is built from TRBV18 and TRBJ1-5, with D perhaps matching TRBD1 (6 bases). Germline lookup yields CDR1 KGHSH and CDR2 LQKENI. V gave up 3 bases and J gave up 6 bases, with 9 bases separating them. CDR3 length: 13 residues. The CDR3 region is CASSPTGAQPQHF. The CDR3 bases are TGTGCCAGCTCACCGACAGGAGCTCAGCCCCAGCATTTT.

The chain joins TRBV19 to TRBJ1-2; 9 bases agree with TRBD1. V lost 5 bases to trimming and J lost 0 bases; unmatched junction nucleotides: 10. The germline V gene has CDR1 LNHDA and CDR2 SQIVND (reference sequence). The CDR3 length is 17 residues. CDR3 residues: CASSRDRVTRANYGYTF. CDR3 sequence (DNA): TGTGCCAGTAGTCGGGACAGGGTTACCCGAGCTAACTATGGCTACACCTTC.

The V call is TRBV27, the J call TRBJ1-2; TRBD1 might be the D (5 bases). The CDR3 runs 15 residues. CDR1 and CDR2 from the germline V gene are MNHEY and SMNVEV (reference sequence). The ends were cut back, 6 bases at V and 4 bases at J, with 18 bases in the middle. In DNA, the CDR3 is TGTGCCAGCAGCCGATCGGGGGGGAGAAGCTATGGCTACACCTTC. It codes for CASSRSGGRSYGYTF.

The rearrangement uses TRBV28 and TRBJ1-5, with a tentative D call TRBD1 (6 bases). CDR1 is MDHEN, CDR2 SYDVKM, per germline. The CDR3 extends over 17 amino acids. V was shortened by 4 bases and J by 6 bases, with 22 bases between the two germline ends. The CDR3 loop is CASSSQGISGTRQPQHF. In DNA, the CDR3 is TGTGCCAGCAGTTCACAGGGTATCTCCGGGACACGTCAGCCCCAGCATTTT.

The chain is built from TRBV7-9 and TRBJ2-3; D is unresolved. Trimming cost V 10 bases and J 12 bases, with 17 bases left between them. Germline CDR1 reads SEHNR; CDR2 reads FQNEAQ (reference sequence). The CDR3 has 11 residues. The CDR3 DNA is TGTGCCATCCTCTCCGAAAACATTCAGTATTTT. Encoded protein: CAILSENIQYF.

The rearrangement joins TRBV5-6 to TRBJ2-7; weak D call: TRBD1 (5 bases). The germline gives CDR1 SGHDT, CDR2 YYEEEE. The CDR3 sequence is 14 residues long. The germline V and J ends were trimmed by 5 bases and 1 base, with 13 bases remaining between them. CDR3 nucleotide sequence: TGTGCCAGCAGATCTACGGACAAATCCTACGAGCAGTACTTC. Protein sequence: CASRSTDKSYEQYF.

The V gene is TRBV6-2 or TRBV6-3, the J gene TRBJ1-1; tentatively, D is TRBD1 (5 bases). V was shortened by 2 bases and J by 0 bases, with 13 bases between the two germline ends. This CDR3 is 16 amino acids long. Per germline, CDR1 MNHEY and CDR2 SVGEGT. The CDR3 region has the DNA TGTGCCAGCAGTTACGACAGAAGCACCATGAACACTGAAGCTTTCTTT. As protein: CASSYDRSTMNTEAFF.

This rearrangement joins TRBV9 to TRBJ1-2; no clear D. The CDR3 consists of 15 residues. V gave up 4 bases and J gave up 4 bases, with 17 bases separating them. CDR1 and CDR2 from the germline V gene are SGDLS and YYNGEE. CDR3 DNA: TGTGCCAGCAGCATCCCAGGTCCGGTGGGCTATGGCTACACCTTC. Amino acid sequence: CASSIPGPVGYGYTF.

J is TRBJ2-1 and V is TRBV11-2; TRBD2 aligns across 8 bases. The trim removed 1 base at V and 4 bases at J, leaving 3 bases unmatched. Looked up from germline, CDR1 is SGHAT and CDR2 is FQNNGV. The CDR3 spans 15 residues. CDR3 nucleotide sequence: TGTGCCAGCAGCTTAGTTACTAGCGGTTACAATGAGCAGTTCTTC. Amino acids: CASSLVTSGYNEQFF. The whole variable domain, remainder taken from reference TRBV11-2 and TRBJ2-1, is EAGVAQSPRYKIIEKRQSVAFWCNPISGHATLYWYQQILGQGPKLLIQFQNNGVVDDSQLPKDRFSAERLKGVDSTLKIQPAKLEDSAVYLCASSLVTSGYNEQFFGPGTRLTVL.

This clone has just one count. The rearrangement links TRBV5-1 to TRBJ2-7; 7 bases fit TRBD2. The CDR3 sequence is 14 residues long. Germline V gene data show CDR1 as SGHRS and CDR2 as YFSETQ. V was clipped by 4 bases and J by 3 bases; unmatched bases: 7. The CDR3 DNA reads TGCGCCAGCAGCATGACCGGGGGGATCTACGAGCAGTACTTC. It encodes CASSMTGGIYEQYF.

V usage is TRBV18 and J usage is TRBJ1-1; 9 nucleotides align to TRBD1. The CDR3 runs to 16 residues. The germline V gene encodes CDR1 KGHSH and CDR2 LQKENI. The V segment lost 2 bases and the J segment 0 bases; nucleotides outside the gene matches: 4. The CDR3 reads CASSPGQGNMNTEAFF. The CDR3 nucleotides read TGTGCCAGCTCACCAGGACAGGGGAATATGAACACTGAAGCTTTCTTT.

This clone was seen a single time. The chain is built from TRBV19 and TRBJ1-2, with TRBD1 matching 7 bases. The CDR3 is made up of 14 amino acids. V trimming: 4 bases; J trimming: 2 bases; junction bases outside the gene matches: 4. Germline loops: CDR1 LNHDA, CDR2 SQIVND (reference sequence). The CDR3 DNA sequence: TGTGCCAGTAGTAGTTGGGGACAGAACTATGGCTACACCTTC. This codes for CASSSWGQNYGYTF.

The chain links TRBV28 to TRBJ2-5; 7 bases agree with TRBD2. The V gene's germline CDR1 is MDHEN and CDR2 SYDVKM. The CDR3 totals 15 residues. V lost 1 base, J lost 5 bases, and 7 bases stayed unmatched. CDR3 region: CASSLYAGEGETQYF. CDR3 DNA sequence: TGTGCCAGCAGTTTATACGCGGGAGAGGGGGAGACCCAGTACTTC.

The V gene is TRBV28, the J gene TRBJ1-4; D gene uncertain. V dropped 10 bases and J dropped 4 bases, with 4 bases sitting between them. The germline V gene has CDR1 MDHEN and CDR2 SYDVKM. The length of the CDR3 is 10 residues. CDR3 amino acids: CATYNEKLFF. CDR3 coding DNA: TGTGCCACCTATAATGAAAAACTGTTTTTT.

This clone is a singleton in its sample. The rearrangement uses TRBV5-5 and TRBJ2-1; 16 bases map to TRBD2. V trimming: 4 bases; J trimming: 8 bases; junction bases outside the gene matches: 9. Germline CDR1 SGHKS, CDR2 YYEKEE (reference sequence). CDR3 length: 17 residues. DNA for the CDR3: TGTGCCAGCAGCCCGGGACTAGCGGGGGGGCCGTGGGATGAGCAGTTCTTC. Protein: CASSPGLAGGPWDEQFF. The variable domain in full, completed from reference TRBV5-5 and TRBJ2-1, reads DAGVTQSPTHLIKTRGQQVTLRCSPISGHKSVSWYQQVLGQGPQFIFQYYEKEERGRGNFPDRFSARQFPNYSSELNVNALLLGDSALYLCASSPGLAGGPWDEQFFGPGTRLTVL.